Each of the 11 T cell receptor beta chains below was sequenced from the same sample in a study of identical twins. TCRdb re-called the 5' RACE reads with MiXCR, one entry per CDR3 protein. The sample carries around 1.7 million distinct CDR3 sequences, about 30% recorded once. The sequenced material came from cord blood. These receptor sequences come from a newborn girl in good health.

This clonotype was counted only a few times. The chain links TRBV30 to TRBJ1-2; unclear D gene. This CDR3 has 12 amino acids. CDR1 is GTSNPN, CDR2 SVGIG, per germline (reference sequence). V gave up 5 bases and J gave up 3 bases, with 10 bases separating them. DNA of the CDR3: TGTGCCTGGGAGAGCGGATACTATGGCTACACCTTC. Translated: CAWESGYYGYTF.

This clonotype was detected a few times. The chain links TRBV20-1 to TRBJ2-5; D is undetermined. The CDR3 spans 11 residues. CDR1 is DFQATT and CDR2 is SNEGSKA in the germline V gene (reference sequence). V was pared by 6 bases and J by 5 bases, with 10 bases between. The CDR3 protein is CSAPRVETQYF. The DNA for the CDR3 is TGCAGTGCCCCCCGAGTGGAGACCCAGTACTTC.

The genes are TRBV7-2 and TRBJ1-2; 9 nucleotides match TRBD1. Germline lookup yields CDR1 SGHTA and CDR2 FQGNSA. The CDR3 sequence is 15 residues long. Trimming took 1 base from V and 5 from J; bases not matched to a gene: 5. The CDR3 is CASSLELGQGYGYTF. In nucleotides, the CDR3 is TGTGCCAGCAGCTTAGAACTAGGACAGGGGTATGGCTACACCTTC.

As to this clonotype: A much more abundant neighbour one base away suggests this may be a read error. The rearrangement joins TRBV4-2 to TRBJ2-3, with 8 bases matching TRBD2. This CDR3 has 14 amino acids. Germline CDR1 reads LGHNA; CDR2 reads YNFKEQ. CDR3 in amino acids: CAGSQRENTDTQYF. CDR3 DNA: TGTGCCGGCAGCCAGCGGGAGAACACAGATACGCAGTATTTT.

This clonotype was counted only a few times. This chain joins TRBV5-1 and TRBJ2-1, with 12 bases fitting TRBD2. Looked up from germline, CDR1 is SGHRS and CDR2 is YFSETQ. V lost 0 bases, J lost 4 bases, and 5 bases stayed unmatched. This CDR3 is built from 17 residues. The CDR3 DNA reads as TGCGCCAGCAGCTTGGCGCTAGCGGGGGGGGCTTACAATGAGCAGTTCTTC. Protein sequence: CASSLALAGGAYNEQFF.

This clonotype was counted only a few times. The chain couples TRBV20-1 to TRBJ2-5; D might be TRBD2 (5 bases). V lost 6 bases and J lost 11, with 19 bases in between. CDR1 is DFQATT and CDR2 is SNEGSKA in the germline V gene (reference sequence). The CDR3 is 12 residues long. The chain's CDR3 is CSAPKLTSGQYF. CDR3 bases: TGCAGTGCCCCAAAGCTTACTAGTGGGCAGTACTTC.

The rearrangement joins TRBV6-5 to TRBJ2-1; 11 nucleotides agree with TRBD2. The germline V gene encodes CDR1 MNHEY and CDR2 SVGAGI. This CDR3 is built from 16 residues. The V segment lost 6 bases and the J segment 9 bases; nucleotides outside the gene matches: 13. The CDR3 DNA reads as TGTGCCAGCAGATCCCTTAGCGGGAGGGCCGATAGTGAGCAGTTCTTC. Protein: CASRSLSGRADSEQFF.

The chain joins TRBV5-1 to TRBJ2-3; 10 bases line up with TRBD2. The CDR3 contains 18 residues. The germline V gene encodes CDR1 SGHRS and CDR2 YFSETQ. Germline trimming cut 0 bases from V and 0 bases from J; bases unmatched to any gene: 7. The CDR3 bases are TGCGCCAGCAGCTTGGCTAGCGGGGGATACTCTAGCACAGATACGCAGTATTTT. Encoded protein: CASSLASGGYSSTDTQYF.

The chain combines TRBV28 with TRBJ1-1; the D is unclear. Deletions cut 6 bases from V and 4 bases from J, with 12 bases between. Germline CDR1 MDHEN, CDR2 SYDVKM. This CDR3 is built from 13 residues. CDR3: CASRKYGSTEAFF. The CDR3 region has the DNA TGTGCCAGCAGGAAATACGGGAGCACTGAAGCTTTCTTT.

On this clonotype: An end of the junction does not agree with germline; a read error may underlie this. The chain recombines TRBV3-1 with TRBJ2-1; 10 nucleotides align to TRBD2. The CDR3 consists of 15 residues. The germline V gene has CDR1 LGHDT and CDR2 YNNKEL (reference sequence). The CDR3 DNA is TGTGCCAGCAGACAAGCGGGAGGGGGCTACAATGAGCAGTTCTTC. Translated, it gives CASRQAGGGYNEQFF.

This clonotype was picked up a small number of times. The CDR3 bases are TGTGCCACCAGCCTGGGGGCGAGGACAGATACGCAGTATTTT. Residues: CATSLGARTDTQYF. The chain employs TRBV15 and TRBJ2-3; D possibly corresponds to TRBD1 (6 bases). This CDR3 is built from 14 residues. Germline CDR1 is LNHNV and CDR2 is YYDKDF (reference sequence). V was clipped by 5 bases and J by 3 bases, with 12 bases between them. Complete variable domain (other parts from reference TRBV15 and TRBJ2-3): DAMVIQNPRYQVTQFGKPVTLSCSQTLNHNVMYWYQQKSSQAPKLLFHYYDKDFNNEADTPDNFQSRRPNTSFCFLDIRSPGLGDTAMYLCATSLGARTDTQYFGPGTRLTVL.